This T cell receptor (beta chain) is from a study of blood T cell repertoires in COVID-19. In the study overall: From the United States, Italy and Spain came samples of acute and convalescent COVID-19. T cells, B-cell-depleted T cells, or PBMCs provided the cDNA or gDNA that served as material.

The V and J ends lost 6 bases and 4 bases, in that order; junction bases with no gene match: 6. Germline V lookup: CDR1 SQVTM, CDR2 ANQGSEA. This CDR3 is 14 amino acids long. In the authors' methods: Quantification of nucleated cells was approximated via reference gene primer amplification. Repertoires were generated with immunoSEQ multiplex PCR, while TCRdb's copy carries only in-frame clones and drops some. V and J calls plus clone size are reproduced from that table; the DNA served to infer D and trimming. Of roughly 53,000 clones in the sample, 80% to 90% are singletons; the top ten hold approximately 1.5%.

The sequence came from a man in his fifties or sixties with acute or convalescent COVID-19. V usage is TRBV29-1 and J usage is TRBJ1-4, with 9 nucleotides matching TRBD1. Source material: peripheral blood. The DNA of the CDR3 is TGCAGCGTGACCGGGACAGGGAGTAATGAAAAACTGTTTTTT. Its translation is CSVTGTGSNEKLFF.